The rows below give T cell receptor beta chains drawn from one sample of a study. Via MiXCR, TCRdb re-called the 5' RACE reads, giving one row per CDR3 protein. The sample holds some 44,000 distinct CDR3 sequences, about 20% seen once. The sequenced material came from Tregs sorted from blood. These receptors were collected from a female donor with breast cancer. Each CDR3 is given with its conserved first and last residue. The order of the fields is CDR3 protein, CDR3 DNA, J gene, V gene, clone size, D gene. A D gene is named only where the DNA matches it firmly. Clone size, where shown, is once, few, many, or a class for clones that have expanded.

CDR3 protein: CASSSPYAYNEQFF; CDR3 DNA: TGTGCCAGCAGCTCCCCGTATGCCTACAATGAGCAGTTCTTC; J gene: TRBJ2-1; V gene: TRBV7-9; clone size: many; D gene: -
CDR3 protein: CASSPRTGDNEQFF; CDR3 DNA: TGCGCCAGCAGTCCCCGGACAGGGGACAATGAGCAGTTCTTC; J gene: TRBJ2-1; V gene: TRBV5-1; clone size: -; D gene: TRBD1
CDR3 protein: CASIPGRRKYF; CDR3 DNA: TGTGCCAGCATTCCGGGACGCCGGAAATACTTC; J gene: TRBJ2-4; V gene: TRBV12-3/TRBV12-4; clone size: many; D gene: -
CDR3 protein: CASSEEEGGGGDTQYF; CDR3 DNA: TGTGCCAGCAGTGAGGAAGAGGGAGGAGGAGGGGATACGCAGTATTTT; J gene: TRBJ2-3; V gene: TRBV6-1; clone size: -; D gene: -
CDR3 protein: CASSFRGSSKNIQYF; CDR3 DNA: TGTGCCAGCAGTTTTCGCGGGAGTTCCAAAAACATTCAGTACTTC; J gene: TRBJ2-4; V gene: TRBV28; clone size: -; D gene: TRBD2
CDR3 protein: CASSKTTQRSYNEQFF; CDR3 DNA: TGTGCCAGCAGCAAGACAACCCAACGCTCCTACAATGAGCAGTTCTTC; J gene: TRBJ2-1; V gene: TRBV7-9; clone size: -; D gene: -
CDR3 protein: CASSLVGADTQYF; CDR3 DNA: TGTGCCAGCAGCTTAGTGGGGGCAGATACGCAGTATTTT; J gene: TRBJ2-3; V gene: TRBV7-6; clone size: many; D gene: -
CDR3 protein: CASSLGRSGSSKVQFF; CDR3 DNA: TGTGCCAGCAGCTTGGGTCGTAGCGGGAGCTCCAAGGTGCAGTTCTTC; J gene: TRBJ2-1; V gene: TRBV5-5; clone size: medium-sized; D gene: TRBD2
CDR3 protein: CASSLQPGHNEQFF; CDR3 DNA: TGTGCCAGCAGTTTACAGCCAGGTCACAATGAGCAGTTCTTC; J gene: TRBJ2-1; V gene: TRBV12-3/TRBV12-4; clone size: -; D gene: -
CDR3 protein: CASSLVPPGQGSYNEQFF; CDR3 DNA: TGCGCCAGCAGCTTGGTCCCACCGGGACAGGGTTCCTACAATGAGCAGTTCTTC; J gene: TRBJ2-1; V gene: TRBV5-1; clone size: many; D gene: TRBD1
CDR3 protein: CASSSNIGGFYGYTF; CDR3 DNA: TGTGCCAGCAGCTCAAATATAGGGGGGTTCTATGGCTACACCTTC; J gene: TRBJ1-2; V gene: TRBV12-3/TRBV12-4; clone size: few; D gene: -
CDR3 protein: CASSRTGAGDTQYF; CDR3 DNA: TGCGCCAGCAGCAGAACAGGGGCGGGGGATACGCAGTATTTT; J gene: TRBJ2-3; V gene: TRBV5-1; clone size: few; D gene: -
CDR3 protein: CASSAGAEQFF; CDR3 DNA: TGTGCCAGCTCTGCTGGAGCTGAGCAGTTCTTC; J gene: TRBJ2-1; V gene: TRBV6-5; clone size: few; D gene: -
CDR3 protein: CASSLGLAGAGELFF; CDR3 DNA: TGCGCCAGCAGCTTGGGTTTAGCGGGAGCCGGGGAGCTGTTTTTT; J gene: TRBJ2-2; V gene: TRBV5-1; clone size: many; D gene: TRBD2
CDR3 protein: CSARTGSETQYF; CDR3 DNA: TGCAGTGCTAGAACGGGGTCCGAGACCCAGTACTTC; J gene: TRBJ2-5; V gene: TRBV20-1; clone size: -; D gene: -
CDR3 protein: CGVRPGPYQETQYF; CDR3 DNA: TGCGGCGTTAGGCCAGGGCCGTACCAAGAGACCCAGTACTTC; J gene: TRBJ2-5; V gene: TRBV29-1; clone size: -; D gene: -
CDR3 protein: CASSTPNYGYTF; CDR3 DNA: TGTGCCAGCTCGACGCCTAACTATGGCTACACCTTC; J gene: TRBJ1-2; V gene: TRBV28; clone size: once; D gene: -
CDR3 protein: CASSPGGLEKLFF; CDR3 DNA: TGTGCCAGCAGCCCGGGCGGGTTAGAAAAACTGTTTTTT; J gene: TRBJ1-4; V gene: TRBV12-3/TRBV12-4; clone size: many; D gene: -
CDR3 protein: CASSLTGGDGYTF; CDR3 DNA: TGTGCCAGCAGCTTAACAGGGGGCGATGGCTACACCTTC; J gene: TRBJ1-2; V gene: TRBV7-9; clone size: many; D gene: TRBD1
CDR3 protein: CSARGLVHYNEQFF; CDR3 DNA: TGCAGTGCACGGGGACTCGTACATTACAATGAGCAGTTCTTC; J gene: TRBJ2-1; V gene: TRBV20-1; clone size: many; D gene: -
CDR3 protein: CASLSGVTNSPLHF; CDR3 DNA: TGTGCCAGCCTCTCCGGGGTGACTAATTCACCCCTCCACTTT; J gene: TRBJ1-6; V gene: TRBV12-3/TRBV12-4; clone size: few; D gene: -
CDR3 protein: CASSEYKLHRGGAKNIQYF; CDR3 DNA: TGTGCCAGCAGTGAATATAAATTGCATCGAGGGGGGGCCAAAAACATTCAGTACTTC; J gene: TRBJ2-4; V gene: TRBV25-1; clone size: few; D gene: -
CDR3 protein: CASSVGGGSTGELFF; CDR3 DNA: TGTGCCAGCAGCGTAGGTGGGGGTTCGACCGGAGAGCTGTTTTTT; J gene: TRBJ2-2; V gene: TRBV9; clone size: -; D gene: -